This entry lists 4 T cell receptor beta chains sequenced from one sample in a study of a mutant IDH1 vaccine in newly diagnosed glioma. Their target antigens are unknown. Time point given: week 23, last vaccination. Mutant IDH1 20-mer peptide, at 300 ug, made up each vaccine dose, with topical imiquimod. Clones were sequenced by immunoSEQ multiplex PCR, and TCRdb holds only the in-frame ones, with some missing. The sample lists 50,000 to 65,000 clones, about 89% occurring once. Source: PBMCs, taken from a glioma patient whose treatment included an IDH1 peptide vaccine. All receptors derive from a middle-aged man with glioma.

The rearrangement links TRBV5-1 to TRBJ1-1; 7 bases line up with TRBD1. CDR1 is SGHRS and CDR2 is YFSETQ in the germline V gene. V lost 4 bases and J lost 4; bases outside the gene matches: 10. The CDR3 covers 15 residues. CDR3 protein: CASSERRGLGTEAFF. CDR3 coding DNA: TGCGCCAGCAGCGAAAGAAGGGGGCTCGGCACTGAAGCTTTCTTT.

J is TRBJ2-1 and V is TRBV1; TRBD2 is the table's D call, not checked against the DNA. TRBV1 represents a pseudogene. The CDR3 length is 17 residues. In DNA, the CDR3 is TGCACCAGCAGCCAACCTTCGGGACTCCCCTCCTACAATGAGCAGTTCTTC. Protein product: CTSSQPSGLPSYNEQFF.

This rearrangement joins TRBV19 to TRBJ1-4; D is unclear. Germline V gives CDR1 LNHDA, CDR2 SQIVND (reference sequence). Trimming removed 11 bases from V and 7 bases from J, with 26 bases in between. This CDR3 has 16 residues. The CDR3 coding sequence is TGTGCCTCCGTTCCCGCGACCCCTGGTGCTAGTGAAAAACTGTTTTTT. This translates into CASVPATPGASEKLFF.

This clone was seen once. This chain uses TRBV5-1 with TRBJ1-5, with D maybe TRBD1 (6 bases). This CDR3 is 13 amino acids long. V lost 4 bases and J lost 5, with 10 bases in between. Germline assignment: CDR1 SGHRS and CDR2 YFSETQ. CDR3 region: CASSEGQYQPQHF. The CDR3 nucleotides read TGCGCCAGCAGCGAAGGACAGTATCAGCCCCAGCATTTT.